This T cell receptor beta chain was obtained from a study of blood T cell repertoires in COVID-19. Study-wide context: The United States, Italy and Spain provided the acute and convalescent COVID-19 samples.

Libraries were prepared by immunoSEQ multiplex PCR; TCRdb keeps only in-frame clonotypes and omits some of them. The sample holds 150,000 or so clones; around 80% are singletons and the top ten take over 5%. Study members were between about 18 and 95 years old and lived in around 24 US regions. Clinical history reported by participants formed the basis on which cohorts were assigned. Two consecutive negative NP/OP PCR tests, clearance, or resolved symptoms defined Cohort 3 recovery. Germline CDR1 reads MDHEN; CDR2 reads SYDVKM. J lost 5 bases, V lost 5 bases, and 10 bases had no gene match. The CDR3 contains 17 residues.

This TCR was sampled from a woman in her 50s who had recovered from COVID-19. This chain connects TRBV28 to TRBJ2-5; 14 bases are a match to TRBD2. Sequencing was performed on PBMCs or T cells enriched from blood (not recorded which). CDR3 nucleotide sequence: TGTGCCAGCAGTCTGGGACTAGCGGGGGATGAGGTCGAGACCCAGTACTTC. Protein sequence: CASSLGLAGDEVETQYF.